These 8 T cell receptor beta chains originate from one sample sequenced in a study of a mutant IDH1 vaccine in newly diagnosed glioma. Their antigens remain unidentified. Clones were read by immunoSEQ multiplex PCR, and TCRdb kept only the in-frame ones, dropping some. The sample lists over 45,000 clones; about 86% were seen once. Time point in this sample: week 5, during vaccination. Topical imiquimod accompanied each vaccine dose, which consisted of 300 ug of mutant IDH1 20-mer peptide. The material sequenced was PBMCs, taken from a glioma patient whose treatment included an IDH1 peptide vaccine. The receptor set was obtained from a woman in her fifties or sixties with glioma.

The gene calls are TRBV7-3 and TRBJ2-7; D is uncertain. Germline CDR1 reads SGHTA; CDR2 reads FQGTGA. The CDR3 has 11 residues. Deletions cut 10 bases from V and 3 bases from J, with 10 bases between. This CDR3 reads CATEGIYEQYF. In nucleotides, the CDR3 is TGTGCCACTGAAGGGATCTACGAGCAGTACTTC.

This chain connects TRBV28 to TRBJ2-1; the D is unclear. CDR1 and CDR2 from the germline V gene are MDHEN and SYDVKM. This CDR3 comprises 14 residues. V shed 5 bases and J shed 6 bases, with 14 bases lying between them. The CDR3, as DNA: TGTGCCAGCAGTCTCCCGGGTCTGCCCAATGAGCAGTTCTTC. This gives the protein CASSLPGLPNEQFF.

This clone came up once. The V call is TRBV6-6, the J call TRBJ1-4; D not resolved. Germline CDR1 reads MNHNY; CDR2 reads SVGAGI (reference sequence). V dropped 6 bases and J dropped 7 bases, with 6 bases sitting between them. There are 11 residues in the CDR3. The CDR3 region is CASRGSEKLFF. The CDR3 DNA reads TGTGCCAGCAGGGGGAGTGAAAAACTGTTTTTT.

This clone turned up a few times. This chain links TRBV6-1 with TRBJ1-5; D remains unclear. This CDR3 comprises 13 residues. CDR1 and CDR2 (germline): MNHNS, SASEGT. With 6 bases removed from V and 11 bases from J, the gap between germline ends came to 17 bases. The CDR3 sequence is CASSSTRVGTQHF. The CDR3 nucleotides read TGTGCCAGCAGCTCCACGAGGGTAGGGACCCAGCATTTT.

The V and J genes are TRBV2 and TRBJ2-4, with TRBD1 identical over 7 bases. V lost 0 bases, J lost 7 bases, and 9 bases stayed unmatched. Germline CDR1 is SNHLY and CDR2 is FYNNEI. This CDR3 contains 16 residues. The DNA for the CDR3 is TGTGCCAGCAGTGAAGCAGGGGGCATCGGTAGGAACATTCAGTACTTC. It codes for CASSEAGGIGRNIQYF.

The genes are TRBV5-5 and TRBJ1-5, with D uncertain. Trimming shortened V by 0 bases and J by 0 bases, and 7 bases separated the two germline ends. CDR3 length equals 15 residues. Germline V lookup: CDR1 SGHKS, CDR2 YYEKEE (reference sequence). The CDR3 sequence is CASSLVHTSNQPQHF. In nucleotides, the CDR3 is TGTGCCAGCAGCTTGGTACATACTAGCAATCAGCCCCAGCATTTT.

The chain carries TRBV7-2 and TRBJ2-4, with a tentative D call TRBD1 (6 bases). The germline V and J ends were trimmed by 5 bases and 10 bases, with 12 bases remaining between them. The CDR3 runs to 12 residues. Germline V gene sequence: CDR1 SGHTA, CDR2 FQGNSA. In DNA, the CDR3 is TGTGCCAGCAGCCCTCGTACAGGGATTCAGTACTTC. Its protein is CASSPRTGIQYF.

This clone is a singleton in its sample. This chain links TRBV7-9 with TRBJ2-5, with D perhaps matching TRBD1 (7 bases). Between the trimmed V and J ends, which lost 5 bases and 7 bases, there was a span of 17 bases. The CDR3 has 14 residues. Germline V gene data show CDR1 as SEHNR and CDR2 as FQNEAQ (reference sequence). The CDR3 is CASSPGQGGSTQYF. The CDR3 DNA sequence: TGTGCCAGCAGCCCCGGGCAGGGGGGATCGACCCAGTACTTC.